The clone carrying this T cell receptor (beta chain) has only a few counts. Antigen specificity is unknown. These data come from a study of early stage breast cancer tumors. Points from the study as a whole: Tumors had roughly 2.6-fold higher T cell density than normal breast. Most shared enriched TCRB sequences were commonly generated ones. Comparing each tissue with blood distinguished tumor from normal in about 85% of the 16 patients.

V dropped 0 bases and J dropped 4; count of bases not matched to a gene: 2. CDR1 is MNHNS, CDR2 SASEGT, per germline. The CDR3 loop spans 15 amino acids. Produced via immunoSEQ multiplex PCR; TCRdb's table is partial and in-frame only. The sample holds 35,000 to 45,000 clones, over 65% seen once. This chain connects TRBV6-1 to TRBJ2-3; 9 bases align to TRBD2. Source material: blood. The TCR originated in a person aged 55 to 70 with breast cancer. The CDR3 sequence: CASSEASGSPDTQYF. CDR3 DNA: TGTGCCAGCAGTGAAGCTAGCGGGAGCCCAGATACGCAGTATTTT.